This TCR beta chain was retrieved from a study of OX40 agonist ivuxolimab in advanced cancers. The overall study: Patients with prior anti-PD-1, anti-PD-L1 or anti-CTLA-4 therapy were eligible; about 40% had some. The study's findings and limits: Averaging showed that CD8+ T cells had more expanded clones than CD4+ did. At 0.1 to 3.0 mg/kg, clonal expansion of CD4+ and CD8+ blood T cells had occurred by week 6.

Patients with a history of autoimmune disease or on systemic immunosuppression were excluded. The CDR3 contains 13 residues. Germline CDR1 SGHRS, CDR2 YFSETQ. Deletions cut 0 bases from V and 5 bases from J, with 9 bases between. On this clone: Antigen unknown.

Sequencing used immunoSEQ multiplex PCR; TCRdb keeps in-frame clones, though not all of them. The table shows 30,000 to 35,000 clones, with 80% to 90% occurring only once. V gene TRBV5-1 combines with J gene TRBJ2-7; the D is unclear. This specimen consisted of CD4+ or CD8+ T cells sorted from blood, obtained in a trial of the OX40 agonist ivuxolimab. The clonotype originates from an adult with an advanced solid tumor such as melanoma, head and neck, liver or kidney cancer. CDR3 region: CASSLVRQDEQYF. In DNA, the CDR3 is TGCGCCAGCAGCTTGGTTCGGCAGGACGAGCAGTACTTC.